These 25 T cell receptor beta chains originate from one sample sequenced in a study of blood T cell repertoires in COVID-19. Sequencing used immunoSEQ multiplex PCR; TCRdb keeps in-frame clones, though not all of them. The repertoire holds under 450,000 clones, with 70% to 85% as singletons. The sequenced sample consisted of peripheral blood. The receptor set was obtained from a human donor with acute or convalescent COVID-19. The donor label of this sample is uncertain.

This rearrangement joins TRBV29-1 to TRBJ1-2, with D possibly being TRBD1 (5 bases). V lost 1 base, J lost 8 bases, and 17 bases lay in between. From germline, CDR1 is SQVTM and CDR2 ANQGSEA. The CDR3 extends over 14 amino acids. Written as DNA, the CDR3 is TGCAGCGTTGAAGCCGATGTTGGGGCGCAAGGCTACACCTTC. This translates into CSVEADVGAQGYTF.

This clone showed up just a few times. The chain is built from TRBV28 and TRBJ1-1; 10 bases agree with TRBD1. The V gene's germline CDR1 is MDHEN and CDR2 SYDVKM. V was clipped by 4 bases and J by 4 bases; unmatched bases: 12. The CDR3 covers 17 residues. The CDR3 DNA reads as TGTGCCAGCAGTTCACGGGACAGGGGTGGTGTCGGCACTGAAGCTTTCTTT. The encoded protein is CASSSRDRGGVGTEAFF.

The chain recombines TRBV5-1 with TRBJ1-2, with TRBD1 as a possible D gene (5 bases). The V end lost 0 bases, the J end lost 6 bases, and 21 bases lay between the germline ends. CDR1 and CDR2 from the germline V gene are SGHRS and YFSETQ. The CDR3 consists of 17 residues. CDR3 DNA: TGCGCCAGCAGCTTGGAGGACACTACGCGCAGAGTGAATGGCTACACCTTC. This codes for CASSLEDTTRRVNGYTF.

This chain links TRBV2 with TRBJ2-5; D is ambiguous. V was clipped by 0 bases and J by 5 bases, with 4 bases between them. Germline V gives CDR1 SNHLY, CDR2 FYNNEI. The CDR3 runs 12 residues. CDR3 region: CASSEASETQYF. The CDR3 nucleotides read TGTGCCAGCAGTGAAGCATCGGAGACCCAGTACTTC.

The chain links TRBV19 to TRBJ1-4, with 11 bases aligning to TRBD1. The CDR3 has 13 residues. Germline CDR1 LNHDA, CDR2 SQIVND (reference sequence). With 6 bases clipped from V and 10 bases from J, the junction kept 4 bases outside the gene matches. CDR3: CASRLDRGRKLFF. In nucleotides, the CDR3 is TGTGCCAGTAGGTTGGACAGGGGGCGAAAACTGTTTTTT.

The chain is built from TRBV5-1 and TRBJ1-1; TRBD1 is a possible D gene (5 bases). This CDR3 is built from 14 residues. The V end was cut by 3 bases, the J end by 7 bases, with 16 bases between. Germline V gene lookup returns CDR1 SGHRS and CDR2 YFSETQ. CDR3 sequence reads: CASSYDRAFDEAFF. The CDR3 nucleotides are TGCGCCAGCAGCTACGACAGAGCCTTTGATGAAGCTTTCTTT.

The V and J genes are TRBV2 and TRBJ2-7; the match to TRBD1 covers 9 bases. Trimming took 6 bases from V and 3 from J; bases not matched to a gene: 9. This CDR3 is built from 15 residues. The V gene's germline CDR1 is SNHLY and CDR2 FYNNEI. DNA of the CDR3: TGTGCCAGCAGGTGGGCGGGGACAGGGTTCTACGAGCAGTACTTC. It yields the protein CASRWAGTGFYEQYF.

The chain uses TRBV27 and TRBJ1-4, with TRBD1 as a possible D gene (5 bases). Trimming stripped 6 bases from V and 1 base from J, with 12 bases between. Germline assignment: CDR1 MNHEY and CDR2 SMNVEV (reference sequence). This CDR3 is 15 amino acids long. The CDR3 region has the DNA TGTGCCAGCAGGAGAATGCAGGGAACTAATGAAAAACTGTTTTTT. This translates into CASRRMQGTNEKLFF.

The chain uses TRBV10-1 and TRBJ1-1; a possible D gene is TRBD1 (6 bases). V lost 5 bases and J 9 bases, leaving 16 bases between the germline ends. Germline V gives CDR1 WNHNN, CDR2 SYGVQD (reference sequence). This CDR3 is built from 13 residues. CDR3 DNA sequence: TGCGCCAGCAGTCCGACTGGTCAGGGGAAAGCTTTCTTT. Translating it yields CASSPTGQGKAFF.

The V call is TRBV10-3, the J call TRBJ2-7, with 11 bases identical to TRBD2. This CDR3 has 13 amino acids. V was pared by 11 bases and J by 4 bases, with 7 bases of the junction left unmatched. Germline CDR1 reads ENHRY; CDR2 reads SYGVKD. Here the CDR3 DNA reads TGTGCCTCACTAGCGGGAGCTGGTTACGAGCAGTACTTC. This codes for CASLAGAGYEQYF.

The V and J genes are TRBV5-1 and TRBJ2-2, with D perhaps matching TRBD1 (6 bases). Trimming removed 2 bases at V and 1 base at J, with 9 bases between. Germline loops: CDR1 SGHRS, CDR2 YFSETQ. The CDR3 totals 15 residues. The CDR3 loop is CASSFLQGNTGELFF. The CDR3 bases are TGCGCCAGCAGCTTTCTACAGGGGAACACCGGGGAGCTGTTTTTT.

V and J are TRBV6-4 and TRBJ2-2; D is ambiguous. CDR1 is MRHNA and CDR2 is SNTAGT in the germline V gene. The CDR3 has 14 residues. V was clipped by 3 bases and J by 1 base, with 6 bases between them. CDR3 sequence (DNA): TGTGCCAGCAGTGAAAAACAGAACACCGGGGAGCTGTTTTTT. This encodes CASSEKQNTGELFF.

This clone appeared a few times. The chain joins TRBV4-1 to TRBJ1-2, with D possibly TRBD1 on 5 matching bases. Germline values: CDR1 MGHRA, CDR2 YSYEKL. The CDR3 totals 16 residues. Trimming took off 1 base at V and 0 bases at J, with 12 bases between the two ends. Written as DNA, the CDR3 is TGCGCCAGCAGCCAAGTCCCCGGGGGGGCTAACTATGGCTACACCTTC. The encoded protein is CASSQVPGGANYGYTF.

The CDR3 loop reads CASSQGVDGYTF. The DNA of the CDR3 is TGTGCCAGCAGTCAGGGCGTAGATGGCTACACCTTC. This rearrangement joins TRBV27 to TRBJ1-2, with D possibly TRBD1 on 5 matching bases. The germline CDR1 and CDR2 sequences are MNHEY and SMNVEV (reference sequence). Trimming took 5 bases from V and 6 from J, leaving 10 bases between them. The CDR3 loop spans 12 amino acids.

CDR3 region: CASSPPTGAGDTGELFF. The CDR3 nucleotides are TGTGCCAGCAGCCCGCCCACGGGGGCGGGGGACACCGGGGAGCTGTTTTTT. The J gene is TRBJ2-2, the V gene TRBV5-6, with D maybe TRBD2 (7 bases). CDR3 length equals 17 residues. The V gene's germline CDR1 is SGHDT and CDR2 YYEEEE. V lost 4 bases, J lost 3 bases, and 19 bases lay in between. The variable domain in full, completed from reference TRBV5-6 and TRBJ2-2, reads DAGVTQSPTHLIKTRGQQVTLRCSPKSGHDTVSWYQQALGQGPQFIFQYYEEEERQRGNFPDRFSGHQFPNYSSELNVNALLLGDSALYLCASSPPTGAGDTGELFFGEGSRLTVL.

The chain links TRBV5-4 to TRBJ2-3; maybe TRBD2 (5 bases). The CDR3 totals 13 residues. The V end lost 1 base, the J end lost 6 bases, and 9 bases lay between the germline ends. Germline loops: CDR1 SGHNT, CDR2 YYREEE (reference sequence). The CDR3 region is CASSLPSSDTQYF. The CDR3 coding sequence is TGTGCCAGCAGCTTGCCTAGCTCCGATACGCAGTATTTT.

The rearrangement joins TRBV18 to TRBJ2-1; D remains ambiguous. V lost 4 bases and J 5 bases, leaving 15 bases between the germline ends. CDR3 length equals 15 residues. Germline V gene data show CDR1 as KGHSH and CDR2 as LQKENI. CDR3 nucleotide sequence: TGTGCCAGCTCACTAGTGCAGGTTCGGAACAATGAGCAGTTCTTC. Its translation is CASSLVQVRNNEQFF.

The chain recombines TRBV4-2 with TRBJ2-1; 8 nucleotides line up with TRBD2. V shed 4 bases, J shed 2 bases, and the junction held 7 bases outside the gene matches. The germline CDR1 and CDR2 sequences are LGHNA and YNFKEQ. This CDR3 is 16 amino acids long. The CDR3 reads CASSPGLAGPYNEQFF. The CDR3, as DNA: TGTGCCAGCAGCCCTGGGCTAGCGGGCCCCTACAATGAGCAGTTCTTC.

This clone was picked up many times. At the DNA level, this CDR3 is encoded by other sequences in the same sample as well. The chain links TRBV5-6 to TRBJ1-1; the D is unclear. CDR1 SGHDT and CDR2 YYEEEE come from the germline V gene. Trimming pared 2 bases from V and 1 base from J, leaving 3 bases between. The length of the CDR3 is 12 residues. CDR3 loop: CASSFGNTEAFF. CDR3 DNA sequence: TGTGCCAGCAGCTTCGGGAACACTGAAGCTTTCTTT. Full variable domain (rest looked up from reference TRBV5-6 and TRBJ1-1): DAGVTQSPTHLIKTRGQQVTLRCSPKSGHDTVSWYQQALGQGPQFIFQYYEEEERQRGNFPDRFSGHQFPNYSSELNVNALLLGDSALYLCASSFGNTEAFFGQGTRLTVV.

The rearrangement uses TRBV28 and TRBJ2-5; a weak D match, TRBD2 (6 bases). The CDR3 is 15 residues long. The V end was cut by 3 bases, the J end by 1 base, with 12 bases between. CDR1 is MDHEN and CDR2 is SYDVKM in the germline V gene. Here the CDR3 DNA reads TGTGCCAGCAGTTTTGGGGGGAAACCCCAAGAGACCCAGTACTTC. Its translation: CASSFGGKPQETQYF.

This CDR3 reads CASSQGFTGYSNQPQHF. For the CDR3, the DNA is TGCGCCAGCAGCCAAGGGTTCACAGGGTATAGCAATCAGCCCCAGCATTTT. The V and J genes are TRBV4-1 and TRBJ1-5, with D perhaps matching TRBD1 (6 bases). The CDR3 runs 17 residues. Germline CDR1 reads MGHRA; CDR2 reads YSYEKL. Between the trimmed V and J ends, which lost 1 base and 0 bases, there was a span of 13 bases.

The genes are TRBV7-9 and TRBJ1-1; perhaps TRBD1 as D (5 bases). This CDR3 contains 13 residues. The V gene's germline CDR1 is SEHNR and CDR2 FQNEAQ (reference sequence). Trimming removed 5 bases from V and 0 bases from J, with 7 bases in between. CDR3 DNA: TGTGCCAGCAGCGCGGACATGAACACTGAAGCTTTCTTT. It translates to CASSADMNTEAFF. The full variable domain, rest sourced from reference TRBV7-9 and TRBJ1-1, is DTGVSQNPRHKITKRGQNVTFRCDPISEHNRLYWYRQTLGQGPEFLTYFQNEAQLEKSRLLSDRFSAERPKGSFSTLEIQRTEQGDSAMYLCASSADMNTEAFFGQGTRLTVV.

The chain joins TRBV5-1 to TRBJ1-2; 8 bases line up with TRBD1. Per the germline V gene, CDR1 is SGHRS and CDR2 is YFSETQ. CDR3 size: 15 residues. With V trimmed by 3 bases and J by 6 bases, 10 bases remained unmatched. CDR3 protein: CASSSRTGTTNGYTF. The DNA of the CDR3 is TGCGCCAGCAGCTCCCGGACAGGGACTACAAATGGCTACACCTTC.

The rearrangement uses TRBV27 and TRBJ1-4; D is possibly TRBD1 (5 bases). Germline CDR1 and CDR2: MNHEY and SMNVEV (reference sequence). The CDR3 contains 13 residues. V dropped 5 bases and J dropped 7 bases, with 11 bases sitting between them. CDR3 sequence (DNA): TGTGCCAGCAGTCGCCAGGGATCTGAAAAACTGTTTTTT. Its protein is CASSRQGSEKLFF.

J is TRBJ1-4 and V is TRBV7-2, with 7 bases fitting TRBD1. This CDR3 spans 15 amino acids. Trimming at V came to 2 bases and at J to 10 bases, leaving 10 bases not matched to a gene. In germline, CDR1 is SGHTA, CDR2 FQGNSA. CDR3 sequence (DNA): TGTGCCAGCAGCTTATCGGGCTCGGGACAGACAAAACTGTTTTTT. Encoded protein: CASSLSGSGQTKLFF.